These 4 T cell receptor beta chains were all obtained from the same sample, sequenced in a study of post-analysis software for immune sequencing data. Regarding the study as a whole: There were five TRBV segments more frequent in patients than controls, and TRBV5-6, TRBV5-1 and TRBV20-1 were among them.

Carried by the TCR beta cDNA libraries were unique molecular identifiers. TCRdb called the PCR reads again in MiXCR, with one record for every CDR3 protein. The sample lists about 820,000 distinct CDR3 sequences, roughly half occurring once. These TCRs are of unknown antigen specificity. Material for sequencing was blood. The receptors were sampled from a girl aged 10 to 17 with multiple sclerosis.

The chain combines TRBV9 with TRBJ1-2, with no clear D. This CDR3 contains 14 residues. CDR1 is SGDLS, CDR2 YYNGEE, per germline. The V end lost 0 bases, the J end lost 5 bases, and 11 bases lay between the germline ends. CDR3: CASSVGGNGYGYTF. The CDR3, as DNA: TGTGCCAGCAGCGTAGGAGGGAATGGGTATGGCTACACCTTC.

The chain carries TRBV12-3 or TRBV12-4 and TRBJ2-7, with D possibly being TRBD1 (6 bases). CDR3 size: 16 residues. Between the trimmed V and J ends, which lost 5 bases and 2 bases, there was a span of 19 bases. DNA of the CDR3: TGTGCCAGCAGTCCCTCAGGGGCTCTCCTTACCTACGAGCAGTACTTC. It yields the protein CASSPSGALLTYEQYF.

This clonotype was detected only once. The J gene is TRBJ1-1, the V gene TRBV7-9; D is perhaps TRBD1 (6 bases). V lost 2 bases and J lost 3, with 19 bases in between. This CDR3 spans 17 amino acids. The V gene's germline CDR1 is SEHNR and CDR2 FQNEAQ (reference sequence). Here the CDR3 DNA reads TGTGCCAGCAGCTTACGGGATCTACGAGGGGGGCACACTGAAGCTTTCTTT. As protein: CASSLRDLRGGHTEAFF.

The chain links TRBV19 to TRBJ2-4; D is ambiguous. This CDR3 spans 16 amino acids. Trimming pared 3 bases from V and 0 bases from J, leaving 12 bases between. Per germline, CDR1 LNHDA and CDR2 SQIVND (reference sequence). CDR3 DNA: TGTGCCAGTAGTATTGGCAGACGGCTAGCCAAAAACATTCAGTACTTC. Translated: CASSIGRRLAKNIQYF.